This TCR beta chain was captured in a study of blood T cell repertoires in COVID-19. Study-level information: The United States, Italy and Spain supplied acute and convalescent COVID-19 samples.

Germline V gene data show CDR1 as MNHEY and CDR2 as SMNVEV (reference sequence). The CDR3 is made up of 16 amino acids. Between the trimmed V and J ends, which lost 7 bases and 1 base, there was a span of 19 bases. Using immunoSEQ multiplex PCR, the repertoire was profiled, and TCRdb retains in-frame clones only, with some absent. The table includes approximately 280,000 clones, around 89% detected once. The sequence was collected from a woman in her sixties with acute or convalescent COVID-19. This chain uses TRBV27 with TRBJ1-1; D possibly corresponds to TRBD1 (5 bases). The sample was peripheral blood. The DNA of the CDR3 is TGTGCCAGCAAATCCCATGGGGGGTCGGGGAACACTGAAGCTTTCTTT. It encodes CASKSHGGSGNTEAFF.